This paragraph covers one TCR beta chain sequence. Trimming shortened V by 0 bases and J by 3 bases, and 9 bases separated the two germline ends. The CDR3 has 15 amino acids. The V gene's germline CDR1 is LNHNV and CDR2 YYDKDF (reference sequence). TCR beta CDR3 region amplification was performed from RNA transcripts. The primer set for the first-round RT-PCR of the TCR CDR3 was HTBI. One entry per CDR3 protein results from TCRdb running MiXCR on the multiplex PCR reads. The repertoire holds hundreds of thousands of distinct CDR3 sequences, with roughly 15% as singletons. This record comes from a study of T cells in Graves' hyperthyroidism and ophthalmopathy.

The clonotype originates from a man in his late teens or twenties with Graves' ophthalmopathy. Sequenced: blood. The J gene is TRBJ1-5, the V gene TRBV15; a possible D gene is TRBD1 (5 bases). The CDR3 DNA reads as TGTGCCACCAGCAGAGACAGGGTAGTCAATCAGCCCCAGCATTTT. Translating it yields CATSRDRVVNQPQHF.